The T cell receptor (beta chain) described here comes from a study of CD8 T cells in Susac syndrome. Deletions cut 6 bases from V and 14 bases from J, with 23 bases between. This CDR3 contains 14 residues. Germline loops: CDR1 SNHLY, CDR2 FYNNEI. Blood CD8+ and CD4+ T cells underwent high-throughput TCR beta sequencing. While serving as controls, healthy donors were matched for age and sex. The RNA, about 0.5 to 1 ug, was put through reverse transcription using random hexamers. The CDR3 of TCR beta was amplified by immunoSEQ multiplex PCR across 54 Vbeta and 13 Jbeta. TCRdb called the immunoSEQ multiplex PCR reads again in MiXCR, with one record for every CDR3 protein. Of about 210,000 distinct CDR3 sequences listed, 80% to 95% are singletons.

The V call is TRBV2, the J call TRBJ2-1, with D perhaps TRBD2 (6 bases). This clonotype was obtained from a human donor in good health. Sequencing was done on a sample of CD4+ T cells from PBMCs. Here the CDR3 reads CASSLVGLPPKEFF. The CDR3 DNA is TGTGCCAGCAGCCTCGTGGGACTGCCCCCGAAGGAGTTCTTC.